This T cell receptor (beta chain) was captured in a study of T cells in Graves' hyperthyroidism and ophthalmopathy. This clonotype was counted ten times or more. It was RNA transcripts that yielded the amplified TCR beta CDR3 regions. A set of HTBI primers served as the primers for a first-round RT-PCR of the TCR CDR3. MiXCR, applied by TCRdb to the multiplex PCR reads, yields one record per CDR3 protein. The data hold fewer than 400,000 distinct CDR3 sequences, with approximately 14% observed a single time. V gave up 6 bases and J gave up 5 bases, with 11 bases separating them. Per the germline V gene, CDR1 is SNHLY and CDR2 is FYNNEI. The CDR3 extends over 13 amino acids.

This receptor was taken from a young woman with Graves' hyperthyroidism that later progressed to Graves' ophthalmopathy. Specimen: blood. J is TRBJ1-5 and V is TRBV2, with TRBD1 as a possible D gene (5 bases). Here the CDR3 reads CASRLLGDQPQHF. The CDR3 DNA reads TGTGCCAGCAGACTCCTAGGGGATCAGCCCCAGCATTTT.